Detailed here is one T cell receptor beta chain. It lacks a known antigen. Base qualities are missing; no much larger clone stands one base away. The sample originates from a study of blood T cell repertoires in COVID-19 (dated by TCRdb to the early 2020s). About the study as a whole: Samples covering the acute and convalescent phases of COVID-19 were provided by collaborators in the United States, Italy and Spain. The repertoires were made available in a free public database intended to serve as a resource for research on the immune response to SARS-CoV-2. Samples came from the ongoing ImmuneRACE study (first 160 participants) plus 1,254 subjects from 6 global collaborators. HLA class I and class II types, where available, came from metadata supplied by the sample provider rather than from assay-based typing. Deeply sampled blood TCRbeta repertoires from subjects exposed to, actively infected with, or recovered from COVID-19 were included in the dataset. Sample metadata almost always included a de-identified subject ID, COVID-19 status, age in years and sex. The prospective study material was composed of cDNA or gDNA derived from T cells, B-cell-depleted T cells, or PBMCs.

From the cysteine through the phenylalanine, the CDR3 covers 18 amino acids. Of the read, only the CDR3 DNA is kept; its 54 bases are in frame from base 1. CDR1 and CDR2 are read off the germline V gene as KGHSH and LQKENI. V is pruned by 3 bases and J by 0 bases, leaving 10 bases of the junction without a gene match. Participants in the prospective study were enrolled through a virtual design, were aged roughly 18 to 90 years, and lived in some 24 United States geographic areas. In the prospective study, participants were assigned to cohorts based on the clinical history participants reported in a screening survey and a study questionnaire. Exposed participants had been in contact, within 2 weeks of entering the study, with a person who had a PCR-confirmed or clinician-diagnosed case of COVID-19. In the prospective study, mobile phlebotomists collected whole blood, serum and a nasopharyngeal or oropharyngeal swab from each participant. Additional blood draws and questionnaires over an approximately two-month period could optionally be provided by prospective study participants. Before DNA extraction, prospective study blood samples were shipped either frozen or at room temperature.

TCRbeta CDR3 regions were amplified from genomic DNA using the immunoSEQ Assay, a bias-controlled multiplex PCR. The study's own analysis went as follows. Within the assay, amplification of reference gene primers was used to estimate how many nucleated cells each sample contained. Sequence reads were collapsed and filtered to measure the absolute abundance of every unique TCRbeta CDR3 rearrangement. For each sample, productive Simpson clonality was calculated as the square root of Simpson's diversity index across productive rearrangements. What TCRdb holds here is the immuneACCESS table cut down to in-frame rearrangements. Part of the clones is not present; checked against another copy, under half of the missing clones reflect an unresolved V gene, and the others are unexplained. V, J and clone size derive from that table, while D and trimming were established from the DNA sequence. For this sample the table gives 250,000 or so clones, of which 80% to 95% were detected only once. The ten top clones hold 2.8% of the sample.

Results and caveats for the whole study, not just this receptor: Clinical and demographic metadata were provided uncurated, with the amount varying by source and participant.

The rearranged chain carries TRBV18 and TRBJ1-3; TRBD1 fits 8 bases in the junction. Sequences were obtained from PBMCs or T cells enriched from blood (not recorded which). The receptor was derived from a man aged 40-49 years who had been exposed to COVID-19. The CDR3 has the sequence CASSPLPTGAISGNTIYF. The DNA sequence is TGTGCCAGCTCACCCCTCCCGACAGGGGCCATCTCTGGAAACACCATATATTTT. The entire variable domain, with the stretches around the CDR3 drawn from the reference TRBV18 and TRBJ1-3 proteins, is NAGVMQNPRHLVRRRGQEARLRCSPMKGHSHVYWYRQLPEEGLKFMVYLQKENIIDESGMPKERFSAEFPKEGPSILRIQQVVRGDSAAYFCASSPLPTGAISGNTIYFGEGSWLTVV.